The following is a TCR beta chain sequence with its context. This entry comes from a study of blood T cell repertoires in COVID-19. Background on the study: COVID-19 samples collected from the United States, Italy and Spain covered acute and convalescent phases. The analysed material was cDNA or gDNA that came from T cells, B-cell-depleted T cells, or PBMCs.

V was pared by 10 bases and J by 0 bases, with 16 bases between. The CDR3 has 15 residues. Germline assignment: CDR1 MNHEY and CDR2 SVGAGI. Original processing notes: Estimation of nucleated cell counts relied on the amplification of reference gene primers. Clones were sequenced by immunoSEQ multiplex PCR, and TCRdb holds only the in-frame ones, with some missing. Clone size and V and J calls were adopted from that table, with D and trimming inferred from the DNA. The repertoire holds around 46,000 clones, with 75% to 90% as singletons. The origin of this receptor is a human donor in a cohort sampled during active COVID-19. Sequencing was carried out using peripheral blood. The chain joins TRBV6-5 to TRBJ1-3; D gene ambiguous. The CDR3 DNA follows: TGTGCCACCCTCTCCCGCCTGAGCTCTGGAAACACCATATATTTT. Protein sequence: CATLSRLSSGNTIYF.